Below, 29 T cell receptor beta chains from the same sample are listed, as sequenced in a study of T-cell reconstitution after alpha-beta-depleted transplantation in children. Preparing the TCRbeta library involved the use of unique molecular identifiers. TCRdb re-analysed the PCR reads in MiXCR, keeping a single row per CDR3 protein. The sample holds about 78,000 distinct CDR3 sequences, less than 15% seen once. Sequencing was performed on PBMCs, mostly from graft donor cells, taken 180 days after TCRalphabeta/CD19-depleted stem cell transplant. The receptors shown here come from a male patient aged 2 to 9 who had a stem cell transplant for acute lymphoblastic leukemia, so the T cells may come from the graft donor.

This clonotype showed up just a few times. CDR3 sequence: CASSLGLQGNSGNTIYF. The CDR3, as DNA: TGCGCCAGCAGCTTGGGCCTACAGGGGAACTCTGGAAACACCATATATTTT. The V gene is TRBV5-1, the J gene TRBJ1-3; TRBD1 matches at 7 bases. CDR1 is SGHRS, CDR2 YFSETQ, per germline. There are 17 residues in the CDR3. The J segment lost 0 bases and the V segment lost 0 bases, leaving 6 bases of the junction unmatched.

As regards this clonotype: An end of the junction does not agree with germline; a read error may underlie this. V and J are TRBV11-1 and TRBJ1-2; 9 bases are a match to TRBD1. The germline gives CDR1 SGHAT, CDR2 FQDESV (reference sequence). The CDR3 length is 16 residues. The CDR3 DNA is TGTGCCAGCAGCTTGTGGACAGGGGTGCTGGACTATGGCTACCCCTTC. The encoded protein is CASSLWTGVLDYGYPF.

There are a few counts of this clonotype. The chain carries TRBV4-2 and TRBJ1-1; possibly TRBD1 for D (5 bases). Germline assignment: CDR1 LGHNA and CDR2 YNFKEQ. The CDR3 has 14 residues. The V and J ends lost 5 bases and 1 base respectively, with 11 bases between them. The CDR3 protein is CASSVERGNTEAFF. DNA for the CDR3: TGTGCCAGCAGCGTGGAGAGGGGGAACACTGAAGCTTTCTTT.

In its sample, this clonotype was seen a few times. This chain joins TRBV6-1 and TRBJ2-3; 7 bases are shared with TRBD1. This CDR3 has 14 residues. V gave up 5 bases and J gave up 2 bases; unmatched junction bases: 4. The germline gives CDR1 MNHNS, CDR2 SASEGT. The CDR3: CASSPDRATDTQYF. The CDR3 region has the DNA TGTGCCAGCAGTCCCGACAGGGCCACAGATACGCAGTATTTT.

This clonotype was counted between two and nine times. The chain is built from TRBV18 and TRBJ2-2; D remains ambiguous. V was clipped by 3 bases and J by 7 bases, with 3 bases between them. Germline loops: CDR1 KGHSH, CDR2 LQKENI. The CDR3 extends over 11 amino acids. CDR3: CASSPIGELFF. The CDR3 DNA reads as TGTGCCAGCTCACCGATCGGGGAGCTGTTTTTT.

This clonotype was seen more than once but under ten times. The chain is built from TRBV7-2 and TRBJ2-3, with D hard to call. Germline values: CDR1 SGHTA, CDR2 FQGNSA. The CDR3 covers 12 residues. V lost 4 bases, J lost 7 bases, and 9 bases lay in between. CDR3 coding DNA: TGTGCCAGCAGCTCCCCCGGAAATACGCAGTATTTT. This codes for CASSSPGNTQYF.

This clonotype was picked up a small number of times. The CDR3 spells CASSPAQETQYF. In DNA, the CDR3 is TGCGCCAGCAGCCCTGCTCAAGAGACCCAGTACTTC. The chain has TRBV5-1 and TRBJ2-5; D gene uncertain. Germline V lookup: CDR1 SGHRS, CDR2 YFSETQ. The CDR3 has 12 residues. Trimming took 4 bases from V and 2 from J, leaving 6 bases between them.

In its sample, this clonotype was seen many times. The chain couples TRBV27 to TRBJ2-2; D unclear. This CDR3 spans 15 amino acids. Germline V CDR1 and CDR2: MNHEY, SMNVEV (reference sequence). The V and J ends lost 5 bases and 0 bases respectively, with 10 bases between them. CDR3: CASSPRRTNTGELFF. DNA of the CDR3: TGTGCCAGCAGTCCTCGACGGACGAACACCGGGGAGCTGTTTTTT.

The table lists this clonotype with a few counts. The J gene is TRBJ1-6, the V gene TRBV3-1; D is possibly TRBD1 (5 bases). The CDR3 has 17 amino acids. Deletions cut 6 bases from V and 5 bases from J, with 20 bases between. The germline V gene has CDR1 LGHDT and CDR2 YNNKEL (reference sequence). CDR3: CASRNYLGVRDNSPLHF. CDR3 nucleotide sequence: TGTGCCAGCAGGAATTACCTGGGGGTCAGGGATAATTCACCCCTCCACTTT.

CDR3 region: CASSLSPRDRVTDTQYF. The CDR3 DNA reads as TGTGCCAGCAGCTTAAGCCCTCGGGACAGGGTAACAGATACGCAGTATTTT. The rearrangement links TRBV7-6 to TRBJ2-3; 9 nucleotides agree with TRBD1. Germline CDR1 reads SGHVS; CDR2 reads FNYEAQ. J was trimmed by 3 bases and V by 2 bases; bases with no gene match: 9. This CDR3 is 17 amino acids long.

This clonotype was found a few times. The rearrangement joins TRBV12-3 or TRBV12-4 to TRBJ1-1, with 9 nucleotides matching TRBD1. The CDR3 consists of 14 residues. The V and J ends lost 5 bases and 5 bases, in that order; junction bases with no gene match: 6. The CDR3 region is CASSRDRGSTEAFF. CDR3 sequence (DNA): TGTGCCAGCAGTCGAGACAGGGGGTCTACTGAAGCTTTCTTT.

The rearrangement uses TRBV5-5 and TRBJ1-6; possible D gene TRBD1, 5 bases. This CDR3 comprises 18 residues. Germline V gives CDR1 SGHKS, CDR2 YYEKEE (reference sequence). Trimming took 1 base from V and 14 from J, leaving 28 bases between them. CDR3 protein: CASSLLSGDVNLKMALHF. The CDR3 DNA sequence: TGTGCCAGCAGCTTGCTGTCTGGGGACGTCAACCTTAAGATGGCCCTCCACTTT.

A few counts support this clonotype. This rearrangement joins TRBV5-1 to TRBJ2-6; D remains unclear. The CDR3 is 15 residues long. The germline V and J ends were trimmed by 5 bases and 0 bases, with 9 bases remaining between them. Looked up from germline, CDR1 is SGHRS and CDR2 is YFSETQ. CDR3 amino acids: CASRTKFSGANVLTF. CDR3 bases: TGCGCCAGCAGGACGAAATTCTCTGGGGCCAACGTCCTGACTTTC.

The rearrangement uses TRBV20-1 and TRBJ2-2; D possibly corresponds to TRBD2 (7 bases). CDR1 is DFQATT and CDR2 is SNEGSKA in the germline V gene (reference sequence). Trimming stripped 1 base from V and 4 bases from J, with 13 bases between. CDR3 length equals 15 residues. For the CDR3, the DNA is TGCAGTGCTAGAGGAAGGGGGGGGGCCACCGGGGAGCTGTTTTTT. It translates to CSARGRGGATGELFF.

There are a few counts of this clonotype. The chain has TRBV20-1 and TRBJ1-5, with TRBD1 as a possible D gene (6 bases). This CDR3 is built from 13 residues. V lost 5 bases and J lost 3, with 11 bases in between. In germline, CDR1 is DFQATT, CDR2 SNEGSKA (reference sequence). The CDR3 is CSAQGGANQPQHF. CDR3 coding DNA: TGCAGTGCTCAAGGGGGGGCCAATCAGCCCCAGCATTTT.

This clonotype was seen many times. The genes are TRBV20-1 and TRBJ1-5, with D unresolved. The germline gives CDR1 DFQATT, CDR2 SNEGSKA (reference sequence). Trimming took off 2 bases at V and 2 bases at J, with 19 bases between the two ends. The CDR3 contains 17 residues. CDR3 nucleotide sequence: TGCAGTGCTAGACCCCCAACAGTGGGTGTGGGCAATCAGCCCCAGCATTTT. This translates into CSARPPTVGVGNQPQHF.

This clonotype was seen a single time. V usage is TRBV12-3 or TRBV12-4 and J usage is TRBJ2-1; the D gene is possibly TRBD1 (7 bases). The J call may be faulty, since TRBJ2-4 better matches the DNA end. This CDR3 comprises 15 residues. In DNA, the CDR3 is TGTGCCAGCAGTTTCCAGGGGGGAGCTAAAAACATTCAGTACTTC. Protein product: CASSFQGGAKNIQYF.

This rearrangement joins TRBV13 to TRBJ2-2; 9 bases align to TRBD1. This CDR3 has 18 residues. CDR1 and CDR2 from the germline V gene are PRHDT and FYEKMQ (reference sequence). Losses at the gene ends were 0 bases for V and 5 bases for J; bases not matched to a gene: 10. Here the CDR3 reads CASSLGWDRVGRTGELFF. The DNA of the CDR3 is TGTGCCAGCAGCTTAGGCTGGGACAGGGTAGGACGAACCGGGGAGCTGTTTTTT.

In this sample, this clonotype turned up a few times. V usage is TRBV5-1 and J usage is TRBJ1-4; D perhaps matches TRBD1 (6 bases). Germline assignment: CDR1 SGHRS and CDR2 YFSETQ. The CDR3 length is 18 residues. Trimming removed 1 base at V and 14 bases at J, with 30 bases between. CDR3 residues: CASSLNLRLGGPPDRLFF. CDR3 sequence (DNA): TGCGCCAGCAGCTTGAATCTTCGGTTGGGGGGGCCCCCGGATAGGCTGTTTTTT.

The rearrangement joins TRBV27 to TRBJ2-7, with TRBD2 matching over 12 bases. The CDR3 loop spans 16 amino acids. Per the germline V gene, CDR1 is MNHEY and CDR2 is SMNVEV (reference sequence). V was clipped by 0 bases and J by 5 bases; unmatched bases: 5. This CDR3 reads CASSLSMTSGGNEQYF. DNA for the CDR3: TGTGCCAGCAGTTTATCGATGACTAGCGGGGGCAACGAGCAGTACTTC.

This clonotype was observed a handful of times. The genes are TRBV5-1 and TRBJ2-7; D is unresolved. V was clipped by 4 bases and J by 7 bases, with 9 bases between them. Germline CDR1 is SGHRS and CDR2 is YFSETQ. This CDR3 is built from 11 residues. The CDR3 here is CASSLDEEQYF. DNA of the CDR3: TGCGCCAGCAGCCTCGACGAAGAGCAGTACTTC.

This clonotype was picked up a small number of times. V usage is TRBV12-3 or TRBV12-4 and J usage is TRBJ2-3; the D gene is possibly TRBD1 (5 bases). V lost 1 base and J lost 7, with 9 bases in between. The CDR3 loop spans 13 amino acids. The CDR3 sequence is CASSLGDRYTQYF. Here the CDR3 DNA reads TGTGCCAGCAGTTTAGGCGACAGATATACGCAGTATTTT.

The chain uses TRBV20-1 and TRBJ2-7; D is possibly TRBD2 (5 bases). CDR1 DFQATT and CDR2 SNEGSKA come from the germline V gene (reference sequence). This CDR3 spans 12 amino acids. V was clipped by 5 bases and J by 5 bases, with 13 bases between them. The CDR3 is CSARPRDHEQYF. The CDR3 DNA follows: TGCAGTGCTCGCCCCCGGGATCACGAGCAGTACTTC.

This clonotype occurred a few times. V and J are TRBV2 and TRBJ2-5, with D perhaps assigned TRBD1 or TRBD2 (6 bases each). The CDR3 is 15 residues long. The germline V and J ends were trimmed by 6 bases and 6 bases, with 20 bases remaining between them. Per the germline V gene, CDR1 is SNHLY and CDR2 is FYNNEI. As DNA, the CDR3 is TGTGCCAGCAGCGATCTTACAGGGAGGTGGAAGACCCAGTACTTC. Its protein is CASSDLTGRWKTQYF.

V usage is TRBV21-1 and J usage is TRBJ2-7; the listed D gene, TRBD2, was not tested against the DNA. TRBV21-1 is shown as a pseudogene. The CDR3 extends over 12 amino acids. The CDR3 here is CAGGPSIYEQYF. As DNA, the CDR3 is TGTGCCGGGGGGCCTTCCATCTACGAGCAGTACTTC.

V and J are TRBV6-5 and TRBJ1-4; D is ambiguous. Per the germline V gene, CDR1 is MNHEY and CDR2 is SVGAGI. V was cut by 2 bases and J by 0 bases, with 7 bases left in between. There are 15 residues in the CDR3. CDR3 in DNA: TGTGCCAGCAGTTACGAAGGTGCAACTAATGAAAAACTGTTTTTT. Protein: CASSYEGATNEKLFF.

This clonotype has a count of ten or more. In DNA form, the CDR3 reads TGCAGTGCTAGAACCCCCGGGACAGGGAGGTTAGGGGCCCAGTACTTC. This encodes CSARTPGTGRLGAQYF. The chain combines TRBV20-1 with TRBJ2-5, with 9 positions matching TRBD1. This CDR3 contains 16 residues. Trimming at V came to 2 bases and at J to 9 bases, leaving 16 bases not matched to a gene. In germline, CDR1 is DFQATT, CDR2 SNEGSKA (reference sequence).

This clonotype was seen many times. V gene TRBV5-1 combines with J gene TRBJ2-1; a weak D match, TRBD1 (6 bases). The CDR3 loop spans 17 amino acids. Trimming took off 3 bases at V and 5 bases at J, with 21 bases between the two ends. CDR1 is SGHRS, CDR2 YFSETQ, per germline. DNA for the CDR3: TGCGCCAGCAGCTGGGGGACATGGCGTACGGTCCACAATGAGCAGTTCTTC. It codes for CASSWGTWRTVHNEQFF.

This clonotype was detected once. The chain joins TRBV5-1 to TRBJ2-1; no clear D. The length of the CDR3 is 13 residues. V shed 0 bases and J shed 6 bases, with 7 bases lying between them. Germline V gene data show CDR1 as SGHRS and CDR2 as YFSETQ. CDR3 loop: CASSLGPLNEQFF. The CDR3 DNA reads as TGCGCCAGCAGCTTGGGCCCGCTCAATGAGCAGTTCTTC.